Below, 4 T cell receptor beta chains from the same sample are listed, as sequenced in a study of T cells after yellow fever vaccination (dated by TCRdb to between 2018 and 2020). Libraries were built with 5' RACE. The reads were generated on an Illumina NovaSeq 6000. Starting from the raw public reads, TCRdb applied fastp trimming at Q25, assembled clones with MiXCR and retained in-frame beta chains. Records with the same CDR3 protein are collapsed into one entry carrying the most frequent genes and DNA. Here the sample has some 260,000 distinct CDR3 sequences; over 4.5% occur a single time. Around 3.5% of the sample lies in the top ten. The treatment or condition label of this sample denotes: live attenuated yellow fever vaccine strain. The starting material was CD4+ T cells sorted from PBMCs, obtained on the day of the yellow fever booster vaccination. Receptor source: a man in his late teens or twenties who received the YFV17D yellow fever vaccine.

This clonotype has just a few counts. The chain carries TRBV3-1 and TRBJ1-2; 8 nucleotides align to TRBD1. Germline trimming cut 4 bases from V and 2 bases from J; bases unmatched to any gene: 6. CDR1 and CDR2 from the germline V gene are LGHDT and YNNKEL (reference sequence). The CDR3 is made up of 15 amino acids. CDR3 DNA sequence: TGTGCCAGCAGCCGGATACAGGGGGGAAACTATGGCTACACCTTC. Amino acids: CASSRIQGGNYGYTF.

This clonotype has more than one count but fewer than ten. J is TRBJ1-5 and V is TRBV20-1; D is undetermined. CDR1 and CDR2 (germline): DFQATT, SNEGSKA (reference sequence). This CDR3 is 12 amino acids long. V shed 3 bases and J shed 7 bases, with 10 bases lying between them. The CDR3 coding sequence is TGCAGTGCTAGTGGTTTGGGGCAGCCCCAGCATTTT. Its protein product is CSASGLGQPQHF.

The chain recombines TRBV2 with TRBJ2-5, with 7 bases that match TRBD2. This CDR3 is 17 amino acids long. Germline assignment: CDR1 SNHLY and CDR2 FYNNEI. The J segment lost 2 bases and the V segment lost 6 bases, leaving 15 bases of the junction unmatched. The DNA of the CDR3 is TGTGCCAGCAGAGGGGAGAAGTTTGGCGGGAGACAAGAGACCCAGTACTTC. Its translation: CASRGEKFGGRQETQYF. The complete variable domain, with remaining parts taken from reference TRBV2 and TRBJ2-5, reads EPEVTQTPSHQVTQMGQEVILRCVPISNHLYFYWYRQILGQKVEFLVSFYNNEISEKSEIFDDQFSVERPDGSNFTLKIRSTKLEDSAMYFCASRGEKFGGRQETQYFGPGTRLLVL.

This clonotype came up a few times. This chain connects TRBV6-5 to TRBJ2-7, with D tentatively TRBD1 (5 bases). CDR1 MNHEY and CDR2 SVGAGI come from the germline V gene. There are 15 residues in the CDR3. Trimming took off 5 bases at V and 1 base at J, with 15 bases between the two ends. The CDR3 region has the DNA TGTGCCAGCAGTACCACAGGCGGCAGGTCCTACGAGCAGTACTTC. This codes for CASSTTGGRSYEQYF.